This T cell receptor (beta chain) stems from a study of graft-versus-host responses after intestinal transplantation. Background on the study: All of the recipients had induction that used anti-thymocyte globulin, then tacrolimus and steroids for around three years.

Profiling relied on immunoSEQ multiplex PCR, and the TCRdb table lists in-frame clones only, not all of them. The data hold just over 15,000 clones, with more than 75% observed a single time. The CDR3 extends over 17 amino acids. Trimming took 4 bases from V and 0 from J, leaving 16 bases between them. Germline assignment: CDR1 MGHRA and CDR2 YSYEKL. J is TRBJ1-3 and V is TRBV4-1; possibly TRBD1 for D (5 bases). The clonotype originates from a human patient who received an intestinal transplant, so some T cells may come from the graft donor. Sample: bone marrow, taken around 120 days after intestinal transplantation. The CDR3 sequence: CASSPFGGWNSGNTIYF. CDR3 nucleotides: TGCGCCAGCAGCCCATTCGGGGGGTGGAACTCTGGAAACACCATATATTTT.